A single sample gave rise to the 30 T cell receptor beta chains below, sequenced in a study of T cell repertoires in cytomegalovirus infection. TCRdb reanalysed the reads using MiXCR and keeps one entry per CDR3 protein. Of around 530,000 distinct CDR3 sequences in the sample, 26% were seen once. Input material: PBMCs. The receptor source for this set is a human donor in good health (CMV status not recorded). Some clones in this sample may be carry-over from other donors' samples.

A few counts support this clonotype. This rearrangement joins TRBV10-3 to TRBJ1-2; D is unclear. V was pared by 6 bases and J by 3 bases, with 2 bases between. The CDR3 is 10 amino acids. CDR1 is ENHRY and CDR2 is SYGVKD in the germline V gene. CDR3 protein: CAIRDYGYTF. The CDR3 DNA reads TGTGCCATCAGGGACTATGGCTACACCTTC.

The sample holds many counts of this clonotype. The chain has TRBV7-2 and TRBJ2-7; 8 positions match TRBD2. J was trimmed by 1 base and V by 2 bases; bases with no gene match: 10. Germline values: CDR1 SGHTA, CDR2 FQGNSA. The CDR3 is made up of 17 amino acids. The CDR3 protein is CASSLTSLAGKSYEQYF. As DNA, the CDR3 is TGTGCCAGCAGCTTAACTTCTTTAGCGGGAAAGTCCTACGAGCAGTACTTC. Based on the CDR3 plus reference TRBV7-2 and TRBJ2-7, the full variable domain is GAGVSQSPSNKVTEKGKDVELRCDPISGHTALYWYRQSLGQGLEFLIYFQGNSAPDKSGLPSDRFSAERTGGSVSTLTIQRTQQEDSAVYLCASSLTSLAGKSYEQYFGPGTRLTVT.

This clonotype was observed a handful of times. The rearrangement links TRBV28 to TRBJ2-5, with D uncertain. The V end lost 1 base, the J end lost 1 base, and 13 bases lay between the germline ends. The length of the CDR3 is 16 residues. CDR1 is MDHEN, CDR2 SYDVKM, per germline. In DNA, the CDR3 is TGTGCCAGCAGTTTATTCGGTCCGACTTTCCAAGAGACCCAGTACTTC. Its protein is CASSLFGPTFQETQYF.

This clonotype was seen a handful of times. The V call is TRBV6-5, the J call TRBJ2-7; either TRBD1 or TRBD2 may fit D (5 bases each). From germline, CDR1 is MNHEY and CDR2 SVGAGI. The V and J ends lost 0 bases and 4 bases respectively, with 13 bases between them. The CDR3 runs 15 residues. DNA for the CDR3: TGTGCCAGCAGTTACTCGGGACCTCTGGGGTACGAGCAGTACTTC. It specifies CASSYSGPLGYEQYF.

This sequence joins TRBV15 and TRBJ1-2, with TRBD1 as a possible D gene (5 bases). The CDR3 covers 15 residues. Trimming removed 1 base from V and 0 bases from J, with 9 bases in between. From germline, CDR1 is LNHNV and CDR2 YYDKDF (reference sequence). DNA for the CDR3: TGTGCCACCAGCAGAGGTACAGGCGCTAACTATGGCTACACCTTC. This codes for CATSRGTGANYGYTF.

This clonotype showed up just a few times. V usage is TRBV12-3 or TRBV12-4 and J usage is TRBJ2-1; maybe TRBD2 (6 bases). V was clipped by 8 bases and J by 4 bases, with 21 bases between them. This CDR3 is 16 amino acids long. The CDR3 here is CASVPRRVAVYNEQFF. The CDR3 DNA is TGTGCCAGCGTCCCCCGGCGGGTAGCGGTATACAATGAGCAGTTCTTC.

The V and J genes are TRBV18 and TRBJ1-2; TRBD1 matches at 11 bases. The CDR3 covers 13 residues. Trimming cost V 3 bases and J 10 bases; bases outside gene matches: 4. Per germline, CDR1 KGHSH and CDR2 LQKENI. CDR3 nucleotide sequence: TGTGCCAGCTCACCGAGGACAGGGGGCGACTACACCTTC. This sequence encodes CASSPRTGGDYTF.

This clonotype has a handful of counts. The CDR3 here is CASSYFPRGGTEAFF. The CDR3 nucleotides are TGTGCCAGCAGTTACTTCCCGAGGGGCGGCACTGAAGCTTTCTTT. V usage is TRBV6-2 or TRBV6-3 and J usage is TRBJ1-1; possibly TRBD1 for D (5 bases). Germline-derived CDR1 and CDR2 are MNHEY and SVGEGT. Trimming pared 1 base from V and 4 bases from J, leaving 13 bases between. The CDR3 is 15 residues long.

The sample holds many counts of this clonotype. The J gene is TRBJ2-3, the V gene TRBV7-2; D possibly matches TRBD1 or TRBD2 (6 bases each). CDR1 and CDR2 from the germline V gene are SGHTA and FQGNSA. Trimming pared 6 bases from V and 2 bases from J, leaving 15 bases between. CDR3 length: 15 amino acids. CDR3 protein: CASSRQGGYTDTQYF. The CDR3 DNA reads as TGTGCCAGCAGTCGCCAAGGGGGGTACACAGATACGCAGTATTTT.

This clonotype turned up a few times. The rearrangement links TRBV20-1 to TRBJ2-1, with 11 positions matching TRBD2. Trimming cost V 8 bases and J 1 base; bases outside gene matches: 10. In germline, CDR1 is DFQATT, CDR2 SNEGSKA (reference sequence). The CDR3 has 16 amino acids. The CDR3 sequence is CSYGASGRLSYNEQFF. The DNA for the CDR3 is TGCAGTTATGGAGCTAGCGGGAGGTTGTCCTACAATGAGCAGTTCTTC.

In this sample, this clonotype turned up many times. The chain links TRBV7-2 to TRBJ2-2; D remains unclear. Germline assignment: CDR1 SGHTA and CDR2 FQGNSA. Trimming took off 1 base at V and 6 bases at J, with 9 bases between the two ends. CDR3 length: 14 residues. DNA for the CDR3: TGTGCCAGCAGCTTAGGGGGTGGTCCCGGGGAGCTGTTTTTT. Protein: CASSLGGGPGELFF. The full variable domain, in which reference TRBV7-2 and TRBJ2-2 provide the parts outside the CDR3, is GAGVSQSPSNKVTEKGKDVELRCDPISGHTALYWYRQSLGQGLEFLIYFQGNSAPDKSGLPSDRFSAERTGGSVSTLTIQRTQQEDSAVYLCASSLGGGPGELFFGEGSRLTVL.

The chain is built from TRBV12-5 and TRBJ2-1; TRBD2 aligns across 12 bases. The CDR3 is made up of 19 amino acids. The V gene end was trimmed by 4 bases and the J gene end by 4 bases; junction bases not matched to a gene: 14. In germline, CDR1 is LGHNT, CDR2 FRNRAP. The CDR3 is CASGSTTGLAGRGYNEQFF. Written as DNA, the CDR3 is TGTGCTAGTGGTTCTACGACCGGACTAGCGGGAAGAGGGTACAATGAGCAGTTCTTC.

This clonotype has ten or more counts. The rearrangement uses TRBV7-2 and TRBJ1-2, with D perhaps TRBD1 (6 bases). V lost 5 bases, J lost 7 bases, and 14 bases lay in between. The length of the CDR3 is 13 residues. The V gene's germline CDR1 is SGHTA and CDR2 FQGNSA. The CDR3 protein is CASSRTGYAGYTF. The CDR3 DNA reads TGTGCCAGCAGCCGTACAGGGTACGCTGGCTACACCTTC.

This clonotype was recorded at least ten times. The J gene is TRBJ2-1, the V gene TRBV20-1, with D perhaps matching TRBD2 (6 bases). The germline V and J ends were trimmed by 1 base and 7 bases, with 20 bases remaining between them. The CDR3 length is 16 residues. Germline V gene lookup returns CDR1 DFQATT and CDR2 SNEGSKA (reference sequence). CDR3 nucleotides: TGCAGTGCTAGAGGACCCCTAGCGACTTATAGGAATGAGCAGTTCTTC. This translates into CSARGPLATYRNEQFF.

This CDR3 reads CASSPGRWGPASWTDTQYF. CDR3 nucleotide sequence: TGTGCCAGCAGCCCGGGCCGTTGGGGACCTGCGTCGTGGACAGATACGCAGTATTTT. The chain recombines TRBV5-6 with TRBJ2-3; D tentatively fits TRBD1 or TRBD2 (5 bases each). From germline, CDR1 is SGHDT and CDR2 YYEEEE. The CDR3 runs 19 residues. V was clipped by 4 bases and J by 3 bases, with 27 bases between them.

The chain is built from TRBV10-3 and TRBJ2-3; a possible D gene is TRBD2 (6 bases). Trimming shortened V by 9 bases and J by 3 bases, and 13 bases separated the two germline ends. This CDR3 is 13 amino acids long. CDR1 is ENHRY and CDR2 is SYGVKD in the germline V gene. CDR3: CAIMREVTDTQYF. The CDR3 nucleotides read TGTGCCATAATGAGGGAGGTGACAGATACGCAGTATTTT.

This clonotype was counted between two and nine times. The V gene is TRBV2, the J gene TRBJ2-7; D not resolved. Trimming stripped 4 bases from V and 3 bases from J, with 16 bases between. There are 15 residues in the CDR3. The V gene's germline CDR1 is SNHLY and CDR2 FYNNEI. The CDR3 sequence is CASSGPNEALYEQYV. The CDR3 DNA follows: TGTGCCAGCAGTGGGCCAAACGAGGCCCTCTACGAGCAGTACGTC.

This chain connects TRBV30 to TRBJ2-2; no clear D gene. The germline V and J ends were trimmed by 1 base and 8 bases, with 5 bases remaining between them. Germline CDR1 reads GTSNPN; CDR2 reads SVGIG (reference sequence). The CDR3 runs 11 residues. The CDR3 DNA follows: TGTGCCTGGAGTGGTGGAGGGGAGCTGTTTTTT. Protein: CAWSGGGELFF.

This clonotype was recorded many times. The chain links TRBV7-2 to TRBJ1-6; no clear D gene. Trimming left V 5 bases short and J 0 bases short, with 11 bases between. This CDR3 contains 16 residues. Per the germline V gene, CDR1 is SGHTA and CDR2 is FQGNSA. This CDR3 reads CASSQSPSSYNSPLHF. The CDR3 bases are TGTGCCAGCAGCCAGAGCCCAAGCTCCTATAATTCACCCCTCCACTTT.

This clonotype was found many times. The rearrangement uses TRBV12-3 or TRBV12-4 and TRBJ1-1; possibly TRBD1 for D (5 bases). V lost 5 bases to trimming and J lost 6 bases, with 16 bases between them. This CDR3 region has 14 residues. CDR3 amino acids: CASSAGAREAEAFF. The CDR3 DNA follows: TGTGCCAGCAGTGCCGGGGCTCGGGAAGCTGAAGCTTTCTTT.

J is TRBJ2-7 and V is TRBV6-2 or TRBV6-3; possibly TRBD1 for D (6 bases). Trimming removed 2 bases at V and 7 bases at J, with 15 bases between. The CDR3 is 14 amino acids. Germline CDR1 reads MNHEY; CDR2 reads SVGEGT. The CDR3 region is CASSYTSPGQEQYF. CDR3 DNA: TGTGCCAGCAGTTACACGTCCCCGGGACAAGAGCAGTACTTC.

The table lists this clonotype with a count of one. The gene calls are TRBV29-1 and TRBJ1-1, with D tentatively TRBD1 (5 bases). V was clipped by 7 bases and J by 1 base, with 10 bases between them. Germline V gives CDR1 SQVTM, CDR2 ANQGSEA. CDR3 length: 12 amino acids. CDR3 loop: CSGTQGNTEAFF. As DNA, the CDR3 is TGCAGCGGTACCCAGGGGAACACTGAAGCTTTCTTT.

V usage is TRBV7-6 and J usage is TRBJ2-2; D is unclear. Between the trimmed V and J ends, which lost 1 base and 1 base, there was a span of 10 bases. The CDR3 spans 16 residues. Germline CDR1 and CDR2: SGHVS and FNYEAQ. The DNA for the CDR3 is TGTGCCAGCAGCTTAGGGGCCTTCGGGAACACCGGGGAGCTGTTTTTT. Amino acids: CASSLGAFGNTGELFF. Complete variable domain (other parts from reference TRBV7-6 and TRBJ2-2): GAGVSQSPRYKVTKRGQDVALRCDPISGHVSLYWYRQALGQGPEFLTYFNYEAQQDKSGLPNDRFSAERPEGSISTLTIQRTEQRDSAMYRCASSLGAFGNTGELFFGEGSRLTVL.

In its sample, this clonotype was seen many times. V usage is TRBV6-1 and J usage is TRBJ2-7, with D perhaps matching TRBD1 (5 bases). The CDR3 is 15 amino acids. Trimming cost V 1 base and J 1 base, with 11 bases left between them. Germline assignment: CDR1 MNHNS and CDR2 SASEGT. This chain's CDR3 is CASSEGGASSYEQYV. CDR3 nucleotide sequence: TGTGCCAGCAGTGAAGGGGGCGCAAGTTCCTACGAGCAGTACGTC.

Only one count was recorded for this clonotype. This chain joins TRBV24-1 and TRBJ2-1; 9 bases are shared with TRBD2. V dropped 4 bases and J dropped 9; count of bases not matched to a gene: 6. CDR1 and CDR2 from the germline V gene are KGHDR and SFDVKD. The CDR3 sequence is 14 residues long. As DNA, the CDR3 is TGTGCCACCAGTGAATTAGCGGGAGTGACTGAGCAGTTCTTC. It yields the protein CATSELAGVTEQFF.

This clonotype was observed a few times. Here the CDR3 DNA reads TGTGCCAGCAGTCGGGAGGCCTCCTACAATGAGCAGTTCTTC. Protein sequence: CASSREASYNEQFF. The chain combines TRBV6-1 with TRBJ2-1; 7 nucleotides match TRBD2. V shed 5 bases, J shed 0 bases, and the junction held 1 base outside the gene matches. The CDR3 extends over 14 amino acids. Germline V gives CDR1 MNHNS, CDR2 SASEGT.

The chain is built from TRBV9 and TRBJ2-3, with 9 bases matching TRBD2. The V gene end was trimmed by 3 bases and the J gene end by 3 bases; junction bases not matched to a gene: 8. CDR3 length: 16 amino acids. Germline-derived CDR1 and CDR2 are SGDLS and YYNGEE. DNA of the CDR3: TGTGCCAGCAGCGAAGGAGCGGGGGGAGGGACAGATACGCAGTATTTT. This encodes CASSEGAGGGTDTQYF. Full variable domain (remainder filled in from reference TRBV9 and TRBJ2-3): DSGVTQTPKHLITATGQRVTLRCSPRSGDLSVYWYQQSLDQGLQFLIQYYNGEERAKGNILERFSAQQFPDLHSELNLSSLELGDSALYFCASSEGAGGGTDTQYFGPGTRLTVL.

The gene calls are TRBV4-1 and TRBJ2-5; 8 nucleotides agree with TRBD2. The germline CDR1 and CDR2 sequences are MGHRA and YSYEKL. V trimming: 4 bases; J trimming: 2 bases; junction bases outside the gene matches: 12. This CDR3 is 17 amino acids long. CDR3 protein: CASSPLSAGDFQETQYF. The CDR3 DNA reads TGCGCCAGCAGCCCGCTTTCAGCGGGGGATTTTCAAGAGACCCAGTACTTC.

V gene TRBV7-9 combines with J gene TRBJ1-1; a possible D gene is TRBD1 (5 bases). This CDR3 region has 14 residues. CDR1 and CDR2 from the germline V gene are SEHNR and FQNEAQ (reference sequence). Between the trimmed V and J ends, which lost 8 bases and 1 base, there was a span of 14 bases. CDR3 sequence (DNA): TGTGCCAGCCGCCAGGGTCACCAGAACACTGAAGCTTTCTTT. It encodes CASRQGHQNTEAFF.

CDR3 residues: CASREPQSTGTSGMGYNEQFF. In DNA, the CDR3 is TGTGCCAGCAGGGAGCCACAATCCACCGGGACTAGCGGGATGGGGTACAATGAGCAGTTCTTC. The rearrangement uses TRBV7-9 and TRBJ2-1; 13 nucleotides match TRBD2. The CDR3 consists of 21 residues. Unmatched junction bases numbered 21, after V lost 6 bases and J lost 4 bases. Germline lookup yields CDR1 SEHNR and CDR2 FQNEAQ (reference sequence).